This T cell receptor beta chain was obtained from a study of beta chain features in type 1 diabetes. Sequenced material consisted of expressed TCRB transcripts (all of the isolated RNA was reverse transcribed). Sequenced by immunoSEQ multiplex PCR; TCRdb stores in-frame clones only, minus some. The table lists more than 150,000 clones, 8.5% to 14% of them singletons. This clone was counted between two and nine times. Its antigen remains unknown. The ends were cut back, 0 bases at V and 0 bases at J, with 12 bases in the middle. Germline loops: CDR1 LGHNA, CDR2 YNFKEQ. This CDR3 comprises 16 residues. General study results and limits: Patients with type 1 diabetes carried fewer insertions and had more deletions at their VDJ junctions.

Material: central memory CD4+ T cells from blood. The sequence was collected from a man younger than 35 in good health. This rearrangement joins TRBV4-2 to TRBJ2-7; the D gene is possibly TRBD1 (5 bases). In DNA form, the CDR3 reads TGTGCCAGCAGCCAAGATATAGGACATAACTCCTACGAGCAGTACTTC. Translated, it gives CASSQDIGHNSYEQYF.